Listed below are T cell receptor beta chains from one sample, sequenced in a study of blood T cell repertoires in COVID-19. Clones were sequenced by immunoSEQ multiplex PCR, and TCRdb holds only the in-frame ones, with some missing. The data hold 350,000 to 400,000 clones, with around 87% observed a single time. Material for sequencing was peripheral blood. Receptors originate from a man aged 18 to 29 with active or convalescent COVID-19. CDR3s include the opening cysteine and the closing phenylalanine or tryptophan. D genes are given only for firm matches. Clone size is given for some rows only: seen once, a few or many times, or a class if the clone is expanded.

v_call	cdr3_length	clone_size	j_call	d_call	cdr3_aa	cdr3_nt
TRBV11-3	18	.	TRBJ2-2	TRBD2	CASSPWTSGGSGSGELFF	TGTGCCAGCAGCCCATGGACTAGCGGGGGGTCGGGCTCCGGGGAGCTGTTTTTT
TRBV29-1	15	once	TRBJ1-1	TRBD1	CSVGTGDNRYTEAFF	TGCAGCGTTGGGACAGGGGATAATCGGTACACTGAAGCTTTCTTT
TRBV3-1/TRBV3-2	13	once	TRBJ1-2	TRBD1	CASSREGAHGYTF	TGTGCCAGCAGCCGCGAGGGGGCTCATGGCTACACCTTC
TRBV7-9	17	once	TRBJ2-2	.	CASSFYFARLNTGELFF	TGTGCCAGCAGCTTTTATTTCGCCAGGCTGAACACCGGGGAGCTGTTTTTT
TRBV6-6	14	.	TRBJ2-4	.	CASSPTRGGNIQYF	TGTGCCAGCAGCCCCACAAGGGGTGGAAACATTCAGTACTTC
TRBV19	13	.	TRBJ1-2	TRBD1	CASSKTGTYGYTF	TGTGCCAGTAGCAAGACAGGGACCTATGGCTACACCTTC
TRBV25-1	13	.	TRBJ2-5	TRBD1	CASRGTGQETQYF	TGTGCCAGCAGAGGGACAGGTCAAGAGACCCAGTACTTC
TRBV7-9	15	.	TRBJ1-3	.	CASSFLMDSGNTIYF	TGTGCCAGCAGCTTCCTTATGGACAGTGGAAACACCATATATTTT
TRBV5-4	12	.	TRBJ1-1	TRBD1	CASSYRGTEAFF	TGTGCCAGCAGTTACAGGGGGACTGAAGCTTTCTTT
TRBV3-1/TRBV3-2	18	.	TRBJ2-1	TRBD2	CASSQGRLSGSSYNEQFF	TGTGCCAGCAGCCAAGGGCGTCTTAGCGGGAGCTCCTACAATGAGCAGTTCTTC
TRBV4-3	15	.	TRBJ2-7	TRBD2	CASSRGTSGYYEQYF	TGCGCCAGCAGCCGGGGGACTAGCGGATACTACGAGCAGTACTTC
TRBV10-3	13	.	TRBJ2-5	.	CAIRGGAEETQYF	TGTGCCATCAGGGGGGGGGCGGAGGAGACCCAGTACTTC
TRBV7-2	17	.	TRBJ2-3	TRBD2	CASSPPGLAGGVGTQYF	TGTGCCAGCAGCCCCCCGGGACTAGCGGGGGGGGTGGGTACGCAGTATTTT
TRBV27	17	.	TRBJ2-2	TRBD2	CASSRTSGGPFGGELFF	TGTGCCAGCAGTCGGACTAGCGGGGGACCTTTTGGCGGGGAGCTGTTTTTT
TRBV7-7	15	.	TRBJ1-3	TRBD1	CASSLDRGLRNTIYF	TGTGCTAGCAGCTTAGACAGGGGGCTTAGAAACACCATATATTTT
TRBV5-6	15	.	TRBJ2-2	.	CASSLVPTNAGELFF	TGTGCCAGCAGCTTGGTGCCGACAAACGCCGGGGAGCTGTTTTTT
TRBV18	17	.	TRBJ2-2	TRBD2	CASSPRGLAGGTGELFF	TGTGCCAGCTCACCTCGCGGACTAGCGGGAGGTACCGGGGAGCTGTTTTTT
TRBV11-2	18	once	TRBJ2-4	.	CASSLEFPGTGTKNIQYF	TGTGCCAGCAGCTTAGAGTTTCCAGGAACCGGGACCAAAAACATTCAGTACTTC
TRBV4-2	18	.	TRBJ2-7	.	CASSQLPEGSGMSYEQYF	TGTGCCAGCAGCCAACTACCGGAGGGTTCAGGGATGTCCTACGAGCAGTACTTC
TRBV24-1	13	few	TRBJ1-5	TRBD1	CATSIQGNQPQHF	TGTGCCACCAGTATACAGGGGAATCAGCCCCAGCATTTT
TRBV7-3	16	.	TRBJ2-1	TRBD2	CASSSILAGGYNEQFF	TGTGCCAGCAGCTCTATACTAGCGGGAGGGTACAATGAGCAGTTCTTC
TRBV30	13	.	TRBJ2-3	.	CAWSRRGTDTQYF	TGTGCCTGGAGTAGGAGGGGCACAGATACGCAGTATTTT
TRBV20-1	14	.	TRBJ1-5	.	CSASPGKGNQPQHF	TGCAGTGCTAGTCCCGGCAAGGGGAATCAGCCCCAGCATTTT
TRBV12-3/TRBV12-4	12	.	TRBJ1-2	.	CASTGGDYGYTF	TGTGCCAGCACTGGGGGGGACTATGGCTACACCTTC
TRBV5-1	14	.	TRBJ2-1	TRBD2	CASSLGGRDNEQFF	TGCGCCAGCAGCCTGGGCGGGAGGGACAATGAGCAGTTCTTC
TRBV24-1	16	.	TRBJ2-1	.	CATSDSRAGPYNEQFF	TGTGCCACCAGTGATTCCCGAGCGGGCCCTTACAATGAGCAGTTCTTC
TRBV7-2	15	once	TRBJ1-1	TRBD1	CASSQTWGTGTEAFF	TGTGCCAGCAGCCAAACTTGGGGGACAGGCACTGAAGCTTTCTTT
TRBV9	18	.	TRBJ1-1	TRBD1	CASSSPPDRTNMNTEAFF	TGTGCCAGCAGCTCACCACCGGACAGGACAAACATGAACACTGAAGCTTTCTTT
TRBV5-1	16	.	TRBJ1-1	TRBD1	CASSPGTGGVDRGAFF	TGCGCCAGCAGCCCCGGGACAGGGGGCGTTGATAGGGGAGCTTTCTTT
TRBV24-1	14	.	TRBJ1-5	TRBD1	CATSGGTAGQPQHF	TGTGCCACCAGTGGCGGGACAGCAGGTCAGCCCCAGCATTTT
TRBV3-1/TRBV3-2	15	.	TRBJ1-1	.	CASSQTGHMNTEAFF	TGTGCCAGCAGCCAAACAGGACATATGAACACTGAAGCTTTCTTT
TRBV6-5	12	.	TRBJ1-2	.	CASSPRLGGYTF	TGTGCCAGCAGCCCCCGACTAGGGGGCTACACCTTC
TRBV7-8	15	.	TRBJ1-3	.	CASSPHGEIKNTIYF	TGTGCCAGCAGCCCCCACGGGGAAATCAAGAACACCATATATTTT
TRBV10-3	15	.	TRBJ2-1	.	CAISEPGGMENEQFF	TGTGCCATCAGTGAGCCAGGGGGGATGGAAAATGAGCAGTTCTTC
TRBV5-1	15	once	TRBJ2-1	TRBD2	CASSPTGGGYNEQFF	TGCGCCAGCAGCCCGACTGGCGGGGGGTACAATGAGCAGTTCTTC
TRBV15	17	.	TRBJ2-1	.	CATSRGLSFSSYNEQFF	TGTGCCACCAGCAGAGGCCTCAGTTTCTCCTCCTACAATGAGCAGTTCTTC
TRBV7-3	16	.	TRBJ1-6	.	CASSLGGLQNNSPLHF	TGTGCCAGCAGCCTGGGAGGGCTCCAGAATAATTCACCCCTCCACTTT
TRBV14	13	.	TRBJ1-1	.	CASSQAWSGRAFF	TGTGCCAGCAGTCAAGCCTGGTCAGGGCGAGCTTTCTTT
TRBV2	15	once	TRBJ2-5	TRBD2	CASREISGGGKTQYF	TGTGCCAGCAGAGAAATTAGCGGGGGGGGAAAGACCCAGTACTTC
TRBV7-9	14	once	TRBJ1-2	.	CASSLNGLYYGYTF	TGTGCCAGCAGCCTAAACGGACTGTACTATGGCTACACCTTC
TRBV15	15	.	TRBJ2-5	.	CATSRALPGDETQYF	TGTGCCACCAGCAGAGCCTTGCCGGGAGATGAGACCCAGTACTTC
TRBV9	14	.	TRBJ2-5	TRBD2	CASSLRGGSETQYF	TGTGCCAGCAGCCTCCGGGGGGGTTCTGAGACCCAGTACTTC
TRBV29-1	12	.	TRBJ1-2	.	CSVAQGGYGYTF	TGCAGCGTTGCCCAGGGTGGCTATGGCTACACCTTC
TRBV5-1	14	.	TRBJ2-5	.	CASSLVPGGETQYF	TGCGCCAGCAGCTTGGTCCCGGGTGGAGAGACCCAGTACTTC
TRBV6-5	15	.	TRBJ2-2	TRBD2	CASRAGLAYTGELFF	TGTGCCAGCAGGGCCGGACTAGCGTATACCGGGGAGCTGTTTTTT
TRBV7-2	18	.	TRBJ2-3	TRBD2	CASSPIGLLAGMADTQYF	TGTGCCAGCAGCCCAATCGGGTTGCTAGCGGGAATGGCAGATACGCAGTATTTT
TRBV7-2	15	.	TRBJ2-6	.	CASSLAQAGANVLTF	TGTGCCAGCAGCTTAGCCCAGGCTGGGGCCAACGTGCTGACTTTC
TRBV5-1	13	.	TRBJ1-1	.	CASSSAPGAEAFF	TGCGCCAGCAGCTCGGCGCCAGGTGCTGAAGCTTTCTTT
TRBV7-9	16	few	TRBJ2-2	TRBD1	CASSFGQGAGTGELFF	TGTGCCAGCAGCTTTGGACAGGGGGCGGGCACCGGGGAGCTGTTTTTT
TRBV2	15	.	TRBJ2-7	TRBD1	CASSLAGTALYEQYF	TGTGCCAGCAGTTTGGCCGGGACAGCCCTCTACGAGCAGTACTTC
TRBV28	19	.	TRBJ2-1	TRBD2	CASSLSGRTSGSSYNEQFF	TGTGCCAGCAGTTTAAGCGGGAGGACTAGCGGATCCTCCTACAATGAGCAGTTCTTC
TRBV20-1	16	.	TRBJ1-4	.	CSASAQGYATNEKLFF	TGCAGTGCTAGTGCGCAGGGCTATGCAACTAATGAAAAACTGTTTTTT
TRBV19	13	.	TRBJ1-1	.	CASSIAQRREAFF	TGTGCCAGTAGTATAGCACAGAGAAGAGAGGCTTTCTTT
TRBV7-2	14	.	TRBJ1-5	TRBD1	CASSITGGWQPQHF	TGTGCCAGCAGCATAACAGGGGGCTGGCAGCCCCAGCATTTT
TRBV29-1	15	.	TRBJ2-7	TRBD2	CSVPGLAGDTYEQYF	TGCAGCGTTCCGGGACTAGCGGGAGATACCTACGAGCAGTACTTC
TRBV5-1	12	.	TRBJ1-2	.	CASSRGLYGYTF	TGCGCCAGCAGCCGGGGGTTATATGGCTACACCTTC
TRBV4-1	16	.	TRBJ2-7	.	CASSQVSGESSYEQYF	TGCGCCAGCAGCCAAGTATCGGGGGAAAGCTCCTACGAGCAGTACTTC
TRBV10-3	13	once	TRBJ1-4	.	CAISGDIYEKLFF	TGTGCCATCAGTGGGGACATTTACGAAAAACTGTTTTTT
TRBV29-1	16	.	TRBJ2-2	.	CSVVTLRGTNTGELFF	TGCAGCGTTGTTACTCTTCGCGGGACGAACACCGGGGAGCTGTTTTTT
TRBV28	14	once	TRBJ1-5	.	CASRLAISNQPQHF	TGTGCCAGCCGACTGGCGATAAGCAATCAGCCCCAGCATTTT